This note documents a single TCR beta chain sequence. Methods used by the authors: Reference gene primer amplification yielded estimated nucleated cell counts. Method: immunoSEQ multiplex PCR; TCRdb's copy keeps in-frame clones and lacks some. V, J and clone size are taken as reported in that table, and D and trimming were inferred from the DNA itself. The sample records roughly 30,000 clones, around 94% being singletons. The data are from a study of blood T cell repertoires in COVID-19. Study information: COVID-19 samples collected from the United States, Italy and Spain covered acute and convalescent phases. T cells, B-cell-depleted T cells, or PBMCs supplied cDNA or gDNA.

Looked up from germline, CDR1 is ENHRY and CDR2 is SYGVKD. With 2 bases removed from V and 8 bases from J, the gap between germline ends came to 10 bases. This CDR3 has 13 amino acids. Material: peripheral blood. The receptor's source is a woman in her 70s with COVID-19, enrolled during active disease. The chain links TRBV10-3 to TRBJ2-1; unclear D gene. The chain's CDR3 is CAISEQLGDEQFF. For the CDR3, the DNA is TGTGCCATCAGTGAGCAGCTAGGCGATGAGCAGTTCTTC.